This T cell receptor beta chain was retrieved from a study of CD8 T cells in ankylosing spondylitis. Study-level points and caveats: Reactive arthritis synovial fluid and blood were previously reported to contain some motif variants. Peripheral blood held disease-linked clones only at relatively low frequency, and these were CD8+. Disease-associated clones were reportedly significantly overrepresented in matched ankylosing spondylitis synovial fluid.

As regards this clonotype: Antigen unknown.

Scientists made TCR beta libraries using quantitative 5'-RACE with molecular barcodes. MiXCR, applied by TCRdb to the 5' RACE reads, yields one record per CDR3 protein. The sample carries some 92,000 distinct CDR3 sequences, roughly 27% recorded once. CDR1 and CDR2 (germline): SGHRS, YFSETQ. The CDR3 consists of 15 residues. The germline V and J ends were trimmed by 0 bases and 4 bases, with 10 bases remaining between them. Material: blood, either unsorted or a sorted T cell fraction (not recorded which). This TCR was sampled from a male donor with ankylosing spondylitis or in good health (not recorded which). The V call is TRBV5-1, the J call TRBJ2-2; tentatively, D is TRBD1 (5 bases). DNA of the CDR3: TGCGCCAGCAGCTTGGTTCAGGGTGGCACCGGGGAGCTGTTTTTT. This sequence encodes CASSLVQGGTGELFF.